These 10 T cell receptor beta chains were all obtained from the same sample, sequenced in a study of shared clonotypes between healthy human individuals. Assay used: immunoSEQ multiplex PCR; TCRdb lists only in-frame clones, some missing. The sample yields 2.3 million or so clones, more than 80% seen once. Sequencing input: naive CD4+ T cells from PBMCs. Indicated subset: CD45RA+ positively selected. The receptors come from a man between 18 and 35 years old in good health. Some clones in this sample may be carry-over from other donors' samples.

The genes are TRBV10-3 and TRBJ2-7; 7 nucleotides line up with TRBD1. There are 14 residues in the CDR3. Germline lookup yields CDR1 ENHRY and CDR2 SYGVKD. Trimming at V came to 7 bases and at J to 2 bases, leaving 8 bases not matched to a gene. In DNA form, the CDR3 reads TGTGCCATCAATAGACAGGGCCCCGCCTACGAGCAGTACTTC. Its protein is CAINRQGPAYEQYF.

The CDR3: CASSKTQTQYF. The DNA for the CDR3 is TGTGCCAGCAGTAAAACCCAGACCCAGTACTTC. This chain connects TRBV28 to TRBJ2-5; D is ambiguous. CDR3 size: 11 residues. The germline CDR1 and CDR2 sequences are MDHEN and SYDVKM. The germline V and J ends were trimmed by 5 bases and 6 bases, with 7 bases remaining between them.

The rearrangement joins TRBV4-1 to TRBJ1-2; D is unclear. V lost 6 bases and J 2 bases, leaving 13 bases between the germline ends. The CDR3 runs 14 residues. Germline CDR1 MGHRA, CDR2 YSYEKL. CDR3 region: CASRHSGSNYGYTF. The CDR3 region has the DNA TGCGCCAGCAGACATTCCGGGTCGAACTATGGCTACACCTTC.

The V and J genes are TRBV21-1 and TRBJ2-5; the table's D call, TRBD2, has no DNA check behind it. TRBV21-1 is classified as a pseudogene. The CDR3 sequence is 17 residues long. CDR3 nucleotides: TGTGCCAGCAGCAAAGCGCCCGAGGGACTAGCGGAGGAGACCCAGTACTTC. It translates to CASSKAPEGLAEETQYF.

The chain carries TRBV7-2 and TRBJ1-5; D remains unclear. The CDR3 loop spans 17 amino acids. V lost 5 bases, J lost 4 bases, and 21 bases lay in between. Per germline, CDR1 SGHTA and CDR2 FQGNSA. The CDR3 bases are TGTGCCAGCAGCCCCCTGGGGTGGGAGGGAGTTAATCAGCCCCAGCATTTT. This gives the protein CASSPLGWEGVNQPQHF.

The rearrangement uses TRBV29-1 and TRBJ1-2, with no clear D. Germline-derived CDR1 and CDR2 are SQVTM and ANQGSEA. There are 15 residues in the CDR3. Trimming took 7 bases from V and 2 from J, leaving 20 bases between them. The CDR3 here is CSAAPFYRSNYGYTF. As DNA, the CDR3 is TGCAGCGCTGCTCCGTTTTATCGGTCCAACTATGGCTACACCTTC.

The chain joins TRBV7-9 to TRBJ1-2; D gene ambiguous. Germline assignment: CDR1 SEHNR and CDR2 FQNEAQ (reference sequence). The ends were cut back, 5 bases at V and 8 bases at J, with 15 bases in the middle. The CDR3 is 13 residues long. The CDR3 sequence is CASSPGGGRGYTF. The CDR3 DNA sequence: TGTGCCAGCAGCCCCGGCGGCGGTAGGGGCTACACCTTC.

V usage is TRBV6-1 and J usage is TRBJ2-1, with 8 bases aligning to TRBD2. Germline V gene data show CDR1 as MNHNS and CDR2 as SASEGT. CDR3 length: 15 amino acids. J lost 4 bases, V lost 6 bases, and 8 bases had no gene match. The CDR3 reads CASSTDGGAYNEQFF. CDR3 in DNA: TGTGCCAGCAGCACGGACGGGGGGGCTTACAATGAGCAGTTCTTC.

The CDR3 reads CATSRGRDPGELFF. CDR3 coding DNA: TGTGCAACCAGTAGGGGAAGGGACCCGGGGGAGCTGTTTTTT. The V call is TRBV19, the J call TRBJ2-2, with D tentatively TRBD1 or TRBD2 (5 bases each). Germline CDR1 and CDR2: LNHDA and SQIVND (reference sequence). The CDR3 totals 14 residues.

The chain has TRBV7-2 and TRBJ2-5; 14 bases map to TRBD2. The CDR3 has 16 residues. V lost 5 bases, J lost 5 bases, and 7 bases stayed unmatched. CDR1 SGHTA and CDR2 FQGNSA come from the germline V gene. CDR3 sequence reads: CASSDRLAGGGETQYF. The CDR3 DNA sequence: TGTGCCAGCAGCGACCGACTAGCGGGAGGGGGTGAGACCCAGTACTTC.